This T cell receptor beta chain comes out of a study of low-dose radiotherapy and immunotherapy resistance in tumors. About the research overall: Cohort 1 was given 0.5 Gy fractions every 2 weeks, 6.5 Gy in total.

First-strand cDNA relied on TRAV- and TRBV-specific primers spanning alpha and beta chains. Both a constant-region primer and a V-primer adapter served to amplify TCRs across roughly 20 PCR cycles. Isolated mRNA underwent amplification via in vitro transcription. TCRdb analysed the reads with MiXCR anew, one entry per CDR3 protein. Found here are some 85,000 distinct CDR3 sequences, about 20% of them singletons; the top ten hold about 5.5%. This CDR3 comprises 14 residues. Looked up from germline, CDR1 is SQVTM and CDR2 is ANQGSEA. V lost 7 bases and J lost 4, with 16 bases in between. The time point was: before trial treatment. Donors were dosed with nivolumab and ipilimumab; they also received aspirin, low-dose cyclophosphamide and low-dose radiotherapy. Eligibility criteria specified advanced solid malignancies devoid of tumor-infiltrating lymphocytes. This clonotype was found a few times.

The chain combines TRBV29-1 with TRBJ2-2, with a possible D match to TRBD1 (6 bases). This specimen was PBMCs, taken before treatment. The sequence derives from a male donor with prostate cancer. The CDR3 region is CSGFRGQGTGELFF. In DNA, the CDR3 is TGCAGCGGATTCAGGGGTCAAGGCACCGGGGAGCTGTTTTTT.